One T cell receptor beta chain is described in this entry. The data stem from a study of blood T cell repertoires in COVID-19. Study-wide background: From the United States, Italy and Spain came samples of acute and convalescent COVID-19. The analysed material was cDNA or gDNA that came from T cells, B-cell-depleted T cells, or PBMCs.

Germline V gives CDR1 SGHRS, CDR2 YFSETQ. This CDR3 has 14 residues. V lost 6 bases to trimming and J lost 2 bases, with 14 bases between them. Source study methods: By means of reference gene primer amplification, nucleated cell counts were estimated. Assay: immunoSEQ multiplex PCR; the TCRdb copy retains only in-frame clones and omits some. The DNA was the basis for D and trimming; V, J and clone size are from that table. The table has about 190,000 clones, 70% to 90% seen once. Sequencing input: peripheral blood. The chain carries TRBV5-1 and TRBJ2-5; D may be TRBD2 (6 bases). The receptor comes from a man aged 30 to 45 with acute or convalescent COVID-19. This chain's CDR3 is CASIPGEPQETQYF. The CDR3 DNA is TGCGCCAGCATACCGGGAGAGCCTCAAGAGACCCAGTACTTC. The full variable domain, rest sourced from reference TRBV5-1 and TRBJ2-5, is KAGVTQTPRYLIKTRGQQVTLSCSPISGHRSVSWYQQTPGQGLQFLFEYFSETQRNKGNFPGRFSGRQFSNSRSEMNVSTLELGDSALYLCASIPGEPQETQYFGPGTRLLVL.